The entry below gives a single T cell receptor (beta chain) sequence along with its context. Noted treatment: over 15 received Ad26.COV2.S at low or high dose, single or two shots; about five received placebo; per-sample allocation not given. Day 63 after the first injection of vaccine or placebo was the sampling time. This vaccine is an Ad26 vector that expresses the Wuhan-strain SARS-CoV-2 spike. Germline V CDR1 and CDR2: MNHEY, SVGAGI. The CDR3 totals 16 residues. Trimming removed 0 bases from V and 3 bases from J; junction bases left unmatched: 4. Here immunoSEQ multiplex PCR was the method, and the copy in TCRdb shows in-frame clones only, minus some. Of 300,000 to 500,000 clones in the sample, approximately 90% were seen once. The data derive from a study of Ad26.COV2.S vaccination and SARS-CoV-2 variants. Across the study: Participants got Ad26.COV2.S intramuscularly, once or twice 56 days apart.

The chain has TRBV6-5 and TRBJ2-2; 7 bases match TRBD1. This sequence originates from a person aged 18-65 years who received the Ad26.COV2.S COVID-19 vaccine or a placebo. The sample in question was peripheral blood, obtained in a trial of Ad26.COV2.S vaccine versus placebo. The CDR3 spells CASSYSPQGDTGELFF. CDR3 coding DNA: TGTGCCAGCAGTTACTCGCCCCAGGGGGACACCGGGGAGCTGTTTTTT.